What follows are 15 T cell receptor beta chains derived from one specimen sequenced in a study of shared clonotypes between healthy human individuals. Naive CD8 cells, CD45RO-negative and positively selected for CCR7, excluded terminally differentiated effector memory CD45RA+ cells. Method: immunoSEQ multiplex PCR; TCRdb's copy keeps in-frame clones and lacks some. The sample has millions of clones, 85% to 95% seen once. Specimen: naive CD8+ T cells from PBMCs. The receptors stem from a man aged 18 to 30 in good health. Some clones in this sample may be carry-over from other donors' samples.

On this clone: Other nucleotide sequences from this sample produce the same CDR3. The V and J genes are TRBV4-1 and TRBJ1-5, with D uncertain. The V gene lost 0 bases and the J gene lost 6 bases, with 12 bases spanning the gap. Per the germline V gene, CDR1 is MGHRA and CDR2 is YSYEKL. This CDR3 has 15 amino acids. Here the CDR3 DNA reads TGCGCCAGCAGCCAAGATCCGGGGAGAGGTCAGCCCCAGCATTTT. Its protein is CASSQDPGRGQPQHF.

V and J are TRBV7-8 and TRBJ1-2; 7 nucleotides agree with TRBD1. V lost 3 bases to trimming and J lost 4 bases; unmatched junction nucleotides: 8. CDR3 length equals 15 residues. CDR1 SGHVS and CDR2 FQNEAQ come from the germline V gene. CDR3 coding DNA: TGTGCCAGCAGCTTCTTACCTCGGACAGGCTATGGCTACACCTTC. Its protein product is CASSFLPRTGYGYTF.

This rearrangement joins TRBV4-1 to TRBJ2-1; 8 nucleotides agree with TRBD2. V lost 0 bases to trimming and J lost 0 bases; unmatched junction nucleotides: 4. Germline V gene data show CDR1 as MGHRA and CDR2 as YSYEKL. The CDR3 has 17 residues. The CDR3 DNA follows: TGCGCCAGCAGCCAAGACGCACTAGCGGCCTCCTACAATGAGCAGTTCTTC. Amino acids: CASSQDALAASYNEQFF.

This chain joins TRBV7-2 and TRBJ2-5; D tentatively fits TRBD1 or TRBD2 (5 bases each). The V and J ends lost 4 bases and 7 bases respectively, with 22 bases between them. CDR3 size: 16 residues. Per germline, CDR1 SGHTA and CDR2 FQGNSA. For the CDR3, the DNA is TGTGCCAGCAGCTCCGGCCGGGACCAGGTTCACGGGACCCAGTACTTC. Translated, it gives CASSSGRDQVHGTQYF.

V usage is TRBV27 and J usage is TRBJ2-7; the match to TRBD2 covers 11 bases. V trimming: 6 bases; J trimming: 0 bases; junction bases outside the gene matches: 4. CDR3 length: 15 amino acids. CDR1 and CDR2 (germline): MNHEY, SMNVEV (reference sequence). The CDR3 is CASSPLAGVSYEQYF. CDR3 in DNA: TGTGCCAGCAGCCCACTAGCGGGAGTCTCCTACGAGCAGTACTTC.

The chain couples TRBV28 to TRBJ2-1, with D perhaps matching TRBD2 (5 bases). Trimming removed 5 bases at V and 6 bases at J, with 14 bases between. This CDR3 spans 14 amino acids. Germline V gives CDR1 MDHEN, CDR2 SYDVKM. CDR3: CASSNRGAGNEQFF. The CDR3 nucleotides read TGTGCCAGCAGTAACCGGGGAGCAGGCAATGAGCAGTTCTTC.

V gene TRBV10-3 combines with J gene TRBJ2-7, with 8 nucleotides matching TRBD2. The germline CDR1 and CDR2 sequences are ENHRY and SYGVKD. The CDR3 is 15 amino acids. Trimming removed 2 bases from V and 4 bases from J; junction bases left unmatched: 7. The CDR3 is CAISERGSGEYEQYF. The DNA for the CDR3 is TGTGCCATCAGTGAGCGTGGTAGCGGGGAGTACGAGCAGTACTTC.

CDR3 amino acids: CASSLQGPQPQHF. The CDR3 DNA is TGTGCCAGCAGTCTACAGGGGCCGCAGCCCCAGCATTTT. V usage is TRBV28 and J usage is TRBJ1-5; 7 bases align to TRBD1. CDR1 is MDHEN, CDR2 SYDVKM, per germline. This CDR3 has 13 amino acids. J gave up 7 bases and V 5 bases, and 5 bases lay outside the gene matches.

Points on this clone: This sample also contains other DNA sequences that code for the same CDR3. CDR3 region: CASSLKYEQYF. The DNA of the CDR3 is TGTGCCAGCAGCCTAAAATACGAGCAGTACTTC. The chain is built from TRBV5-6 and TRBJ2-7; the D is unclear. Germline values: CDR1 SGHDT, CDR2 YYEEEE. V was clipped by 4 bases and J by 4 bases, with 6 bases between them. This CDR3 comprises 11 residues.

J is TRBJ1-4 and V is TRBV28; TRBD1 matches 8 bases. The CDR3 contains 16 residues. After removal of 6 bases from V and 3 bases from J, the junction contained 9 bases not matched to a gene. Germline V gene sequence: CDR1 MDHEN, CDR2 SYDVKM. This CDR3 is CASRTTGEGANEKLFF. Here the CDR3 DNA reads TGTGCCAGCAGAACGACAGGGGAGGGGGCTAATGAAAAACTGTTTTTT.

This chain uses TRBV7-2 with TRBJ1-5, with D unclear. CDR1 is SGHTA and CDR2 is FQGNSA in the germline V gene. The ends were cut back, 3 bases at V and 5 bases at J, with 17 bases in the middle. The CDR3 length is 16 residues. CDR3 DNA: TGTGCCAGCAGCTTTGATTTACGGAGTGGGGATCAGCCCCAGCATTTT. This encodes CASSFDLRSGDQPQHF.

The genes are TRBV7-9 and TRBJ2-7; no firm D call. The CDR3 is 14 residues long. Germline CDR1 is SEHNR and CDR2 is FQNEAQ (reference sequence). V lost 2 bases and J 6 bases, leaving 14 bases between the germline ends. The CDR3 coding sequence is TGTGCCAGCAGCTTAAAGTCCTCCGGCGCCGAGCAGTACTTC. It encodes CASSLKSSGAEQYF.

Regarding this clone: One junction end disagrees with the germline gene, perhaps due to a read error. This chain joins TRBV19 and TRBJ2-5, with unresolved D. Looked up from germline, CDR1 is LNHDA and CDR2 is SQIVND (reference sequence). The CDR3 is made up of 16 amino acids. In DNA form, the CDR3 reads TGTGCCAGTAGTATAGAGCCCACAGCGCGACAAGGGACCCAGTACTTC. This translates into CASSIEPTARQGTQYF.

The chain uses TRBV27 and TRBJ1-5; D is unresolved. The CDR3 runs 15 residues. Germline CDR1 is MNHEY and CDR2 is SMNVEV (reference sequence). Trimming left V 8 bases short and J 4 bases short, with 18 bases between. The CDR3 DNA is TGTGCCAGCGGACCACTAGTGCGGGAAAATCAGCCCCAGCATTTT. Residues: CASGPLVRENQPQHF.

Notes on this clone: In the same sample, other DNA sequences code for this CDR3. This chain connects TRBV9 to TRBJ2-7; no clear D gene. The germline gives CDR1 SGDLS, CDR2 YYNGEE. This CDR3 comprises 12 residues. Trimming stripped 0 bases from V and 4 bases from J, with 5 bases between. CDR3 region: CASSVEGYEQYF. Here the CDR3 DNA reads TGTGCCAGCAGCGTAGAGGGTTACGAGCAGTACTTC.